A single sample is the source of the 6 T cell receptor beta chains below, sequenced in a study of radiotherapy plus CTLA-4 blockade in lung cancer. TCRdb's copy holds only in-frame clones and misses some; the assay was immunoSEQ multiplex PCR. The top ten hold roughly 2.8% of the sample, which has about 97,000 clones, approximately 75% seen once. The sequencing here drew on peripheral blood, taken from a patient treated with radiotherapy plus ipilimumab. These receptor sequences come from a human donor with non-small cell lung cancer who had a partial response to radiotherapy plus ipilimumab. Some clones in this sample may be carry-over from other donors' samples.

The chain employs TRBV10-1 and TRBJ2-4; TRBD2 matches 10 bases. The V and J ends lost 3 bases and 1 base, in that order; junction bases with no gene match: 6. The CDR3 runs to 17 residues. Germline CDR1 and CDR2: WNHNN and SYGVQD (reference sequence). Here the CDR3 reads CASSESSGSGAKNIQYF. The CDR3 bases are TGCGCCAGCAGTGAATCTAGCGGGAGTGGGGCCAAAAACATTCAGTACTTC.

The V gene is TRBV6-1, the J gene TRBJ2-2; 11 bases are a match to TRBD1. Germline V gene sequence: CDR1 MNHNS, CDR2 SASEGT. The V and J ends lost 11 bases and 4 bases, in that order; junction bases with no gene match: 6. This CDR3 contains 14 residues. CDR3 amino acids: CAVEGTGGTGELFF. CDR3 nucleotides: TGTGCCGTCGAAGGGACAGGGGGCACCGGGGAGCTGTTTTTT.

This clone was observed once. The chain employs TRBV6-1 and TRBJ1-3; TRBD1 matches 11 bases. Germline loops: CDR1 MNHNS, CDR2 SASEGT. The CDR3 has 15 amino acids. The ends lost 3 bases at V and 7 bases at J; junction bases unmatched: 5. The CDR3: CASSDWTGGKNTIYF. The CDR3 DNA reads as TGTGCCAGCAGTGACTGGACAGGGGGCAAGAACACCATATATTTT.

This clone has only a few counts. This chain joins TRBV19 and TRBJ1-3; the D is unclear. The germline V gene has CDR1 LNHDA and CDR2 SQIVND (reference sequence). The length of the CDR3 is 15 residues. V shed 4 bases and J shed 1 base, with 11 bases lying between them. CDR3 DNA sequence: TGTGCCAGTAGTACGAGACTGAGGTCTGGAAACACCATATATTTT. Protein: CASSTRLRSGNTIYF.

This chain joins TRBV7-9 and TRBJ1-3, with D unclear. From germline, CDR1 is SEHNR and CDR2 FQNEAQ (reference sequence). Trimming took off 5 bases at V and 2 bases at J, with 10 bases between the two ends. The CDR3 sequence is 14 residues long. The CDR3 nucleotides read TGTGCCAGCAGCCAAGACATTGCTGGAAACACCATATATTTT. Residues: CASSQDIAGNTIYF. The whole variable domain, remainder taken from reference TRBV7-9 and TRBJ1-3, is DTGVSQNPRHKITKRGQNVTFRCDPISEHNRLYWYRQTLGQGPEFLTYFQNEAQLEKSRLLSDRFSAERPKGSFSTLEIQRTEQGDSAMYLCASSQDIAGNTIYFGEGSWLTVV.

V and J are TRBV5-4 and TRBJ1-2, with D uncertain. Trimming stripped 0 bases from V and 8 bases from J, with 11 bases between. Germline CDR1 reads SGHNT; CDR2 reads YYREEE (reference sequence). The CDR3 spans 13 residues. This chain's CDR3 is CASSLVSRSGYTF. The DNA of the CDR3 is TGTGCCAGCAGCTTGGTTAGCAGATCGGGCTACACCTTC.